The 26 T cell receptor beta chains in this list originate from one sample, sequenced in a study of blood T cells in healthy people across ages. Primed by a sample-barcoded 5' primer and a J-beta primer mix, a second PCR proceeded for about 7 to 11 cycles. A single record per CDR3 protein comes from TCRdb applying MiXCR to the 5' RACE reads. The sample holds about 1.8 million distinct CDR3 sequences, less than 50% seen once. The sequencing input was blood. These receptors all stem from a woman between 40 and 55 years old in good health.

This chain connects TRBV27 to TRBJ1-1; 8 bases map to TRBD1. Germline CDR1 MNHEY, CDR2 SMNVEV (reference sequence). Trimming at V came to 5 bases and at J to 3 bases, leaving 8 bases not matched to a gene. This CDR3 has 15 amino acids. CDR3 bases: TGTGCCAGCAGTGCGCGGGACAGGAAATACACTGAAGCTTTCTTT. This gives the protein CASSARDRKYTEAFF.

This rearrangement joins TRBV5-6 to TRBJ2-5; 13 bases agree with TRBD2. J gave up 5 bases and V 4 bases, and 8 bases lay outside the gene matches. The CDR3 loop spans 16 amino acids. Per the germline V gene, CDR1 is SGHDT and CDR2 is YYEEEE. CDR3 nucleotide sequence: TGTGCCAGCAGCGAACTAGCGGGGGGGCGTTGGGAGACCCAGTACTTC. This gives the protein CASSELAGGRWETQYF.

V gene TRBV29-1 combines with J gene TRBJ2-1, with D possibly being TRBD1 (8 bases). V was cut by 8 bases and J by 7 bases, with 21 bases left in between. The CDR3 consists of 14 residues. The germline CDR1 and CDR2 sequences are SQVTM and ANQGSEA. The CDR3 protein is CSYPDREGRNEQFF. The CDR3 DNA follows: TGCAGCTATCCGGACAGGGAGGGGAGAAATGAGCAGTTCTTC.

Details on this clonotype: Sequence at one end of the junction differs from germline and may be a read error. The chain is built from TRBV7-3 and TRBJ2-1, with TRBD1 identical over 7 bases. CDR3 length: 15 amino acids. Germline V gene sequence: CDR1 SGHTA, CDR2 FQGTGA. CDR3 residues: CASSLTGAQTNEQFF. CDR3 nucleotide sequence: TGTGCCAGCAGCCTAACAGGGGCCCAAACCAATGAGCAGTTCTTC. The variable domain in full, with the rest retrieved from reference TRBV7-3 and TRBJ2-1, is GAGVSQTPSNKVTEKGKYVELRCDPISGHTALYWYRQSLGQGPEFLIYFQGTGAADDSGLPNDRFFAVRPEGSVSTLKIQRTERGDSAVYLCASSLTGAQTNEQFFGPGTRLTVL.

The chain combines TRBV4-1 with TRBJ2-3; D uncertain. V gave up 1 base and J gave up 6 bases, with 8 bases separating them. The germline V gene has CDR1 MGHRA and CDR2 YSYEKL. The CDR3 runs 13 residues. The CDR3, as DNA: TGCGCCAGCAGCCAAGGGCTTTTTGATACGCAGTATTTT. Protein: CASSQGLFDTQYF.

The J gene is TRBJ1-2, the V gene TRBV29-1; 7 positions match TRBD1. Germline V gene sequence: CDR1 SQVTM, CDR2 ANQGSEA. There are 14 residues in the CDR3. V dropped 4 bases and J dropped 5; count of bases not matched to a gene: 10. CDR3 region: CSVVVEGAQYGYTF. Here the CDR3 DNA reads TGCAGCGTTGTTGTAGAGGGGGCACAGTATGGCTACACCTTC.

The table lists this clonotype with a few counts. V usage is TRBV4-2 and J usage is TRBJ1-4, with no clear D. Trimming took off 7 bases at V and 8 bases at J, with 17 bases between the two ends. The CDR3 covers 14 residues. Germline assignment: CDR1 LGHNA and CDR2 YNFKEQ. The CDR3 reads CASKVGPREEKLFF. Written as DNA, the CDR3 is TGTGCCAGCAAAGTGGGCCCAAGGGAGGAAAAACTGTTTTTT.

The chain is built from TRBV9 and TRBJ1-4; no firm D call. Between the trimmed V and J ends, which lost 2 bases and 1 base, there was a span of 6 bases. The CDR3 is made up of 14 amino acids. Germline values: CDR1 SGDLS, CDR2 YYNGEE. DNA of the CDR3: TGTGCCAGCAGCGTGAAGCAAACTAATGAAAAACTGTTTTTT. Its translation is CASSVKQTNEKLFF. The full variable domain, rest sourced from reference TRBV9 and TRBJ1-4, is DSGVTQTPKHLITATGQRVTLRCSPRSGDLSVYWYQQSLDQGLQFLIQYYNGEERAKGNILERFSAQQFPDLHSELNLSSLELGDSALYFCASSVKQTNEKLFFGSGTQLSVL.

This clonotype was found a few times. V usage is TRBV29-1 and J usage is TRBJ2-3, with 7 nucleotides matching TRBD2. The germline V gene encodes CDR1 SQVTM and CDR2 ANQGSEA. This CDR3 contains 13 residues. Trimming at V came to 8 bases and at J to 5 bases, leaving 10 bases not matched to a gene. CDR3 protein: CSLRGGVGDTQYF. The CDR3 DNA reads TGCAGCCTTAGGGGAGGGGTCGGAGATACGCAGTATTTT.

V gene TRBV4-3 combines with J gene TRBJ2-7; 11 bases agree with TRBD2. Germline values: CDR1 LGHNA, CDR2 YSLEER. J lost 7 bases, V lost 2 bases, and 7 bases had no gene match. The CDR3 length is 15 residues. The CDR3 reads CASSQLAGGPPEQYF. In nucleotides, the CDR3 is TGCGCCAGCAGCCAATTAGCGGGGGGGCCGCCTGAGCAGTACTTC.

This clonotype appeared a few times. This rearrangement joins TRBV6-5 to TRBJ2-1, with no clear D. CDR3 length equals 15 residues. Germline V gene data show CDR1 as MNHEY and CDR2 as SVGAGI. The V gene lost 2 bases and the J gene lost 0 bases, with 8 bases spanning the gap. CDR3 bases: TGTGCCAGCAGTTACGGCTCGGTCTCCTACAATGAGCAGTTCTTC. Translating it yields CASSYGSVSYNEQFF.

This clonotype appeared a single time. The chain links TRBV27 to TRBJ1-1, with 7 bases aligning to TRBD1. The germline CDR1 and CDR2 sequences are MNHEY and SMNVEV (reference sequence). The CDR3 extends over 15 amino acids. J gave up 0 bases and V 5 bases, and 6 bases lay outside the gene matches. The CDR3 spells CASSVTGIMNTEAFF. The DNA for the CDR3 is TGTGCCAGCAGTGTGACAGGGATCATGAACACTGAAGCTTTCTTT.

CDR3 region: CASTGSIREKLFF. The CDR3 DNA sequence: TGTGCCAGCACCGGCAGTATACGTGAAAAACTGTTTTTT. This sequence joins TRBV27 and TRBJ1-4; no definite D call. The CDR3 spans 13 residues. V was shortened by 7 bases and J by 7 bases, with 13 bases between the two germline ends. The germline V gene encodes CDR1 MNHEY and CDR2 SMNVEV (reference sequence). The entire variable domain, with the rest obtained from reference TRBV27 and TRBJ1-4, is as follows: EAQVTQNPRYLITVTGKKLTVTCSQNMNHEYMSWYRQDPGLGLRQIYYSMNVEVTDKGDVPEGYKVSRKEKRNFPLILESPSPNQTSLYFCASTGSIREKLFFGSGTQLSVL.

The chain links TRBV20-1 to TRBJ2-7, with no clear D. The CDR3 is 13 amino acids. Germline V gives CDR1 DFQATT, CDR2 SNEGSKA (reference sequence). V was shortened by 6 bases and J by 5 bases, with 17 bases between the two germline ends. For the CDR3, the DNA is TGCAGTGCCCTCGGCTCAGCGAACAACGAGCAGTACTTC. Protein sequence: CSALGSANNEQYF.

The rearrangement joins TRBV4-2 to TRBJ1-2, with TRBD1 as a possible D gene (6 bases). Trimming removed 5 bases at V and 5 bases at J, with 15 bases between. The CDR3 spans 14 residues. In germline, CDR1 is LGHNA, CDR2 YNFKEQ. The DNA of the CDR3 is TGTGCCAGCAGCGGGGAACATACAGGGTATGGCTACACCTTC. Its protein product is CASSGEHTGYGYTF.

This clonotype was counted only a few times. V usage is TRBV29-1 and J usage is TRBJ1-5; D is unresolved. Trimming pared 6 bases from V and 2 bases from J, leaving 8 bases between. The CDR3 has 12 amino acids. Germline V gene lookup returns CDR1 SQVTM and CDR2 ANQGSEA. CDR3 bases: TGCAGCGTGTGTAATCGCAATCAGCCCCAGCATTTT. Amino acids: CSVCNRNQPQHF.

The sample holds many counts of this clonotype. V usage is TRBV28 and J usage is TRBJ2-7; weak D call: TRBD2 (7 bases). Deletions cut 6 bases from V and 0 bases from J, with 15 bases between. CDR1 and CDR2 from the germline V gene are MDHEN and SYDVKM. The CDR3 runs to 15 residues. The chain's CDR3 is CASSPRGGGSYEQYF. The CDR3, as DNA: TGTGCCAGCAGCCCCCGGGGAGGGGGCTCCTACGAGCAGTACTTC.

The rearrangement links TRBV5-1 to TRBJ2-3, with 7 bases fitting TRBD1. Germline V gives CDR1 SGHRS, CDR2 YFSETQ. Trimming removed 0 bases from V and 4 bases from J; junction bases left unmatched: 5. The CDR3 has 15 residues. The CDR3 sequence is CASSLEGAPPDTQYF. As DNA, the CDR3 is TGCGCCAGCAGCTTGGAGGGGGCGCCCCCAGATACGCAGTATTTT.

This chain connects TRBV6-5 to TRBJ2-1; TRBD1 aligns across 9 bases. Per the germline V gene, CDR1 is MNHEY and CDR2 is SVGAGI. The CDR3 totals 12 residues. V lost 8 bases and J lost 8; bases outside the gene matches: 4. CDR3 region: CASRDRADEQFF. The CDR3 DNA reads TGTGCCAGCCGGGACAGGGCGGATGAGCAGTTCTTC.

The chain recombines TRBV6-5 with TRBJ1-1; weak D call: TRBD1 (6 bases). The CDR3 has 16 amino acids. Germline V gene data show CDR1 as MNHEY and CDR2 as SVGAGI. Between the trimmed V and J ends, which lost 0 bases and 2 bases, there was a span of 13 bases. CDR3 protein: CASSYSQGMGNTEAFF. The CDR3 coding sequence is TGTGCCAGCAGTTACTCGCAGGGGATGGGTAACACTGAAGCTTTCTTT.

The table lists this clonotype with many counts. This chain joins TRBV4-3 and TRBJ2-5; TRBD2 aligns across 7 bases. The germline gives CDR1 LGHNA, CDR2 YSLEER. V lost 4 bases and J lost 4; bases outside the gene matches: 9. This CDR3 is built from 15 residues. The CDR3 coding sequence is TGCGCCAGCAGCCCCAACGGGGGGAATCCAGAGACCCAGTACTTC. Amino acids: CASSPNGGNPETQYF.

In this sample, this clonotype turned up many times. J is TRBJ1-2 and V is TRBV12-3 or TRBV12-4, with 7 nucleotides matching TRBD1. J was trimmed by 3 bases and V by 5 bases; bases with no gene match: 3. CDR3 length: 13 residues. CDR3 in amino acids: CASSPGQDYGYTF. The CDR3 coding sequence is TGTGCCAGCAGTCCCGGACAGGACTATGGCTACACCTTC.

V and J are TRBV6-2 or TRBV6-3 and TRBJ1-2; no firm D call. CDR3 length: 15 amino acids. Germline V gene sequence: CDR1 MNHEY, CDR2 SVGEGT. V was pared by 10 bases and J by 0 bases, with 18 bases between. DNA for the CDR3: TGTGCCAATAGCTCTGGATACAGCACTAACTATGGCTACACCTTC. Protein sequence: CANSSGYSTNYGYTF.

This clonotype was counted between two and nine times. At one of its ends the junction is not consistent with the germline gene, which may arise from a read error. The J gene is TRBJ2-7, the V gene TRBV7-9, with 10 positions matching TRBD2. The CDR3 spans 15 residues. CDR1 SEHNR and CDR2 FQNEAQ come from the germline V gene (reference sequence). CDR3 region: CASTLTSGVNYEQYF. In DNA, the CDR3 is TGTGCCAGCACCTTAACTAGCGGGGTCAACTACGAGCAGTACTTC.

The CDR3 DNA reads as TGCAGCGTTGTAGGGACAGGGGGCTATGGGATTAATGAAAAACTGTTTTTT. The encoded protein is CSVVGTGGYGINEKLFF. V gene TRBV29-1 combines with J gene TRBJ1-4; 12 nucleotides line up with TRBD1. The CDR3 contains 17 residues. V shed 4 bases and J 4 bases; nucleotides not matched to a gene: 10. CDR1 and CDR2 (germline): SQVTM, ANQGSEA.

The V and J genes are TRBV28 and TRBJ2-3; no reliable D call. V was cut by 8 bases and J by 0 bases, with 15 bases left in between. Looked up from germline, CDR1 is MDHEN and CDR2 is SYDVKM. This CDR3 has 15 residues. The CDR3 DNA follows: TGTGCCAGCCACCTCGGATCAGAGAGCACAGATACGCAGTATTTT. Translated: CASHLGSESTDTQYF.